This T cell receptor beta chain was sequenced for a study of OX40 agonist ivuxolimab in advanced cancers. Study background: Patients undergoing dose escalation presented with hepatocellular carcinoma, melanoma, renal cell or head and neck cancer.

Details on this clone: The antigen is not known.

The ends were cut back, 6 bases at V and 4 bases at J, with 22 bases in the middle. CDR1 is MDHEN and CDR2 is SYDVKM in the germline V gene. This CDR3 has 16 residues. Repertoires were generated with immunoSEQ multiplex PCR, while TCRdb's copy carries only in-frame clones and drops some. Counted here are 59,000 or so clones, 85% to 90% occurring once; the ten biggest clones make up 0.37%. Points from the study as a whole: A proportion of nonresponders additionally exhibited low normalized T-cell clonal expansion. The investigators did not determine what antigen specificity the expanded peripheral T cells had.

The clonotype originates from an adult with an advanced solid tumor such as melanoma, head and neck, liver or kidney cancer. Sequencing was performed on CD4+ or CD8+ T cells sorted from blood, taken in a trial of the OX40 agonist ivuxolimab. The V call is TRBV28, the J call TRBJ2-7; D may be TRBD2 (5 bases). The CDR3 bases are TGTGCCAGCAGGTTCCCCGACTCCTCCGGGATTTACGAGCAGTACTTC. As protein: CASRFPDSSGIYEQYF. The complete variable domain, with remaining parts taken from reference TRBV28 and TRBJ2-7, reads DVKVTQSSRYLVKRTGEKVFLECVQDMDHENMFWYRQDPGLGLRLIYFSYDVKMKEKGDIPEGYSVSREKKERFSLILESASTNQTSMYLCASRFPDSSGIYEQYFGPGTRLTVT.